One and the same sample provided the 17 T cell receptor beta chains below, sequenced in a study of blood T cell repertoires in COVID-19. The assay was immunoSEQ multiplex PCR, and TCRdb's table has in-frame clones only and misses some. The sample lists approximately 70,000 clones; nearly 90% were seen once. Sample: peripheral blood. All receptors derive from a woman aged 45-59 years with COVID-19, enrolled during active disease.

The chain is built from TRBV3-1 (or the pseudogene TRBV3-2) and TRBJ1-3, with D perhaps TRBD1 (5 bases). CDR1 LGHDT and CDR2 YNNKEL come from the germline V gene (reference sequence). The length of the CDR3 is 15 residues. The ends were cut back, 3 bases at V and 2 bases at J, with 11 bases in the middle. CDR3 sequence reads: CASSQGIGAGNTIYF. The CDR3 region has the DNA TGTGCCAGCAGCCAGGGCATAGGGGCTGGAAACACCATATATTTT.

J is TRBJ2-6 and V is TRBV10-3; D not certain. Trimming took off 2 bases at V and 4 bases at J, with 9 bases between the two ends. The CDR3 consists of 15 residues. Per the germline V gene, CDR1 is ENHRY and CDR2 is SYGVKD. The CDR3 spells CAISEPTGGANVLTF. The CDR3 DNA is TGTGCCATCAGTGAGCCGACTGGGGGGGCCAACGTCCTGACTTTC.

V usage is TRBV6-6 and J usage is TRBJ2-2; D is possibly TRBD1 (6 bases). CDR1 and CDR2 from the germline V gene are MNHNY and SVGAGI (reference sequence). V shed 5 bases and J shed 5 bases, with 18 bases lying between them. This CDR3 region has 16 residues. This CDR3 is CASSPVRGRATGELFF. The CDR3 coding sequence is TGTGCCAGCAGTCCCGTCAGGGGAAGAGCAACCGGGGAGCTGTTTTTT.

The CDR3: CASAQKAGDGYFGELFF. For the CDR3, the DNA is TGTGCCAGCGCGCAGAAGGCGGGAGATGGTTATTTTGGGGAGCTGTTTTTT. The chain has TRBV7-2 and TRBJ2-2, with 7 bases that match TRBD2. V gave up 8 bases and J gave up 8 bases; unmatched junction bases: 20. CDR1 is SGHTA, CDR2 FQGNSA, per germline. The CDR3 contains 17 residues.

This chain links TRBV19 with TRBJ2-3; tentative D call: TRBD2 (5 bases). Germline loops: CDR1 LNHDA, CDR2 SQIVND (reference sequence). With 7 bases removed from V and 2 bases from J, the gap between germline ends came to 13 bases. This CDR3 region has 14 residues. CDR3 bases: TGTGCCAGTAAGGGAGAACTAGACACAGATACGCAGTATTTT. Protein: CASKGELDTDTQYF.

This sequence joins TRBV19 and TRBJ2-2; 8 nucleotides agree with TRBD1. V shed 1 base and J 5 bases; nucleotides not matched to a gene: 3. This CDR3 is built from 15 residues. Germline-derived CDR1 and CDR2 are LNHDA and SQIVND (reference sequence). CDR3 in DNA: TGTGCCAGTAGTATAGGGACAGGGAGGACCGGGGAGCTGTTTTTT. Encoded protein: CASSIGTGRTGELFF.

The rearrangement uses TRBV2 and TRBJ1-3, with 8 bases fitting TRBD1. Germline-derived CDR1 and CDR2 are SNHLY and FYNNEI. The CDR3 is made up of 16 amino acids. J lost 2 bases, V lost 6 bases, and 9 bases had no gene match. The CDR3 is CASSLNGQGTGNTIYF. CDR3 DNA: TGTGCCAGCAGCCTGAATGGACAGGGAACTGGAAACACCATATATTTT.

V usage is TRBV7-2 and J usage is TRBJ2-3; 8 bases map to TRBD1. The CDR3 has 15 residues. Germline-derived CDR1 and CDR2 are SGHTA and FQGNSA. The V gene end was trimmed by 2 bases and the J gene end by 1 base; junction bases not matched to a gene: 2. CDR3 in DNA: TGTGCCAGCAGCTTACAGGGGGCCCGCACAGATACGCAGTATTTT. It specifies CASSLQGARTDTQYF. Filled out from reference TRBV7-2 and TRBJ2-3, the complete variable domain reads GAGVSQSPSNKVTEKGKDVELRCDPISGHTALYWYRQSLGQGLEFLIYFQGNSAPDKSGLPSDRFSAERTGGSVSTLTIQRTQQEDSAVYLCASSLQGARTDTQYFGPGTRLTVL.

The chain links TRBV27 to TRBJ2-7; 8 bases match TRBD1. CDR1 and CDR2 (germline): MNHEY, SMNVEV (reference sequence). The CDR3 sequence is 14 residues long. J was trimmed by 1 base and V by 2 bases; bases with no gene match: 1. In nucleotides, the CDR3 is TGTGCCAGCAGTTTAAGGACAGGGTCCTACGAGCAGTACTTC. It encodes CASSLRTGSYEQYF.

The V call is TRBV18, the J call TRBJ1-4; 7 nucleotides line up with TRBD1. Germline trimming cut 3 bases from V and 8 bases from J; bases unmatched to any gene: 9. This CDR3 has 15 amino acids. Germline V lookup: CDR1 KGHSH, CDR2 LQKENI. CDR3 sequence reads: CASSPLGGAGEKLFF. The CDR3 bases are TGTGCCAGCTCACCTCTAGGGGGCGCAGGAGAAAAACTGTTTTTT.

The gene calls are TRBV2 and TRBJ1-5, with D hard to call. The V gene lost 5 bases and the J gene lost 1 base, with 6 bases spanning the gap. This CDR3 is built from 13 residues. The V gene's germline CDR1 is SNHLY and CDR2 FYNNEI. This chain's CDR3 is CASSQESNQPQHF. The DNA for the CDR3 is TGTGCCAGCAGTCAGGAAAGCAATCAGCCCCAGCATTTT.

This clone has just one count. The rearrangement uses TRBV7-8 and TRBJ2-7; 8 bases match TRBD1. This CDR3 is built from 14 residues. V dropped 6 bases and J dropped 3; count of bases not matched to a gene: 7. From germline, CDR1 is SGHVS and CDR2 FQNEAQ. As DNA, the CDR3 is TGTGCCAGCAGTCTACAGGGGGGAGACTACGAGCAGTACTTC. Translating gives CASSLQGGDYEQYF.

The gene calls are TRBV20-1 and TRBJ2-2; TRBD2 matches at 9 bases. CDR3 length equals 13 residues. Germline V CDR1 and CDR2: DFQATT, SNEGSKA (reference sequence). J gave up 6 bases and V 3 bases, and 2 bases lay outside the gene matches. As DNA, the CDR3 is TGCAGTGCTAGTAGCGGGAGCTCCGGGGAGCTGTTTTTT. Amino acid sequence: CSASSGSSGELFF.

This clone was recorded a few times. The chain uses TRBV6-5 and TRBJ1-6, with D unresolved. CDR3 length: 13 amino acids. The germline V gene has CDR1 MNHEY and CDR2 SVGAGI. Trimming removed 0 bases at V and 9 bases at J, with 6 bases between. Here the CDR3 reads CASSYSIISPLHF. CDR3 nucleotide sequence: TGTGCCAGCAGTTACTCAATAATTTCACCCCTCCACTTT.

The chain links TRBV12-3 or TRBV12-4 to TRBJ2-1, with 7 bases that match TRBD1. The V segment lost 7 bases and the J segment 8 bases; nucleotides outside the gene matches: 8. This CDR3 region has 13 residues. The CDR3 DNA reads as TGTGCCAGCAAGGGGACAGTTTCCTATGAGCAGTTCTTC. Translating it yields CASKGTVSYEQFF.

The CDR3 here is CASSRTADTQYF. CDR3 coding DNA: TGCGCCAGCAGTCGGACTGCAGATACGCAGTATTTT. The chain is built from TRBV10-1 and TRBJ2-3, with a weak D call TRBD2 (5 bases). This CDR3 is 12 amino acids long. Deletions cut 5 bases from V and 4 bases from J, with 7 bases between. Per the germline V gene, CDR1 is WNHNN and CDR2 is SYGVQD (reference sequence).

The J gene is TRBJ2-3, the V gene TRBV28; TRBD1 matches at 10 bases. The CDR3 sequence is 13 residues long. From germline, CDR1 is MDHEN and CDR2 SYDVKM. With 8 bases clipped from V and 7 bases from J, the junction kept 6 bases outside the gene matches. Here the CDR3 DNA reads TGTGCCAGCCGAGGACAGGGGGGATATACGCAGTATTTT. Protein product: CASRGQGGYTQYF.